These 12 T cell receptor beta chains were sequenced from one sample in a study of cytomegalovirus exposure and HLA in healthy donors. Researchers ran the PCR with 60 Vbeta and 13 Jbeta primers. Some clones are missing from TCRdb's copy, which holds only in-frame ones; the method was immunoSEQ multiplex PCR. The data contain just over 150,000 clones, more than 60% of them singletons. The sample taken for sequencing was PBMCs. The source is a woman under 40 in good health and CMV-seronegative.

The CDR3 sequence is CASGPGQGAEGYTF. The CDR3 nucleotides are TGTGCTAGTGGTCCTGGACAGGGGGCGGAAGGCTACACCTTC. The chain links TRBV12-5 to TRBJ1-2, with 11 bases identical to TRBD1. From germline, CDR1 is LGHNT and CDR2 FRNRAP. V shed 5 bases, J shed 8 bases, and the junction held 7 bases outside the gene matches. This CDR3 is built from 14 residues.

The chain links TRBV6-6 to TRBJ1-5; D unresolved. This CDR3 region has 13 residues. V dropped 0 bases and J dropped 7 bases, with 7 bases sitting between them. Germline lookup yields CDR1 MNHNY and CDR2 SVGAGI (reference sequence). The CDR3 DNA is TGTGCCAGCAGTTACTCGACCGGGCAGCCCCAGCATTTT. This codes for CASSYSTGQPQHF.

V usage is TRBV6-1 and J usage is TRBJ2-4, with a possible D match to TRBD2 (6 bases). Germline V gene sequence: CDR1 MNHNS, CDR2 SASEGT. V lost 8 bases, J lost 6 bases, and 14 bases lay in between. There are 13 residues in the CDR3. CDR3 DNA: TGTGCCAGCGGGGAGGTATTGCCAAACATTCAGTACTTC. Protein: CASGEVLPNIQYF.

This clone came up once. The chain combines TRBV7-8 with TRBJ2-7, with D uncertain. The CDR3 is 13 residues long. With 3 bases removed from V and 4 bases from J, the gap between germline ends came to 10 bases. The germline V gene has CDR1 SGHVS and CDR2 FQNEAQ. CDR3 region: CASSFGQKYEQYF. CDR3 DNA sequence: TGTGCCAGCAGCTTTGGCCAAAAATACGAGCAGTACTTC. Filled out from reference TRBV7-8 and TRBJ2-7, the complete variable domain reads GAGVSQSPRYKVAKRGQDVALRCDPISGHVSLFWYQQALGQGPEFLTYFQNEAQLDKSGLPSDRFFAERPEGSVSTLKIQRTQQEDSAVYLCASSFGQKYEQYFGPGTRLTVT.

The rearrangement joins TRBV15 to TRBJ1-6, with D hard to call. V was cut by 5 bases and J by 0 bases, with 11 bases left in between. Germline CDR1 is LNHNV and CDR2 is YYDKDF (reference sequence). The CDR3 runs 16 residues. CDR3 region: CATSFPGSSYNSPLHF. In DNA, the CDR3 is TGTGCCACCAGCTTCCCGGGGAGCTCCTATAATTCACCCCTCCACTTT.

The chain employs TRBV7-9 and TRBJ1-6; D not certain. This CDR3 is built from 15 residues. The V end lost 8 bases, the J end lost 4 bases, and 15 bases lay between the germline ends. Per germline, CDR1 SEHNR and CDR2 FQNEAQ (reference sequence). The CDR3 is CASGPRGDYNSPLHF. In DNA, the CDR3 is TGTGCCAGCGGCCCCCGCGGGGATTATAATTCACCCCTCCACTTT.

This clone was observed a few times. CDR3 sequence (DNA): TGTGCCAGTAGTATCAGTGGTGGAGATTCACCCCTCCACTTT. This codes for CASSISGGDSPLHF. The chain employs TRBV19 and TRBJ1-6; unclear D gene. The CDR3 has 14 amino acids. Germline V gene data show CDR1 as LNHDA and CDR2 as SQIVND (reference sequence). The V end lost 3 bases, the J end lost 8 bases, and 11 bases lay between the germline ends.

Written as DNA, the CDR3 is TGTGCCAGCTCAGTACAGGGGGCTGGGGCCAACGTCCTGACTTTC. Translated: CASSVQGAGANVLTF. The V gene is TRBV18, the J gene TRBJ2-6, with 8 bases aligning to TRBD1. The CDR3 consists of 15 residues. Per germline, CDR1 KGHSH and CDR2 LQKENI. V shed 5 bases and J 2 bases; nucleotides not matched to a gene: 2. The variable domain in full, completed from reference TRBV18 and TRBJ2-6, reads NAGVMQNPRHLVRRRGQEARLRCSPMKGHSHVYWYRQLPEEGLKFMVYLQKENIIDESGMPKERFSAEFPKEGPSILRIQQVVRGDSAAYFCASSVQGAGANVLTFGAGSRLTVL.

This clone has a handful of counts. The identical CDR3 is also encoded by other nucleotide sequences in the sample. The chain joins TRBV5-1 to TRBJ2-3, with a weak D call TRBD2 (5 bases). V gave up 2 bases and J gave up 6 bases, with 7 bases separating them. The CDR3 totals 12 residues. Per germline, CDR1 SGHRS and CDR2 YFSETQ. The CDR3: CASSLPGDTQYF. CDR3 DNA: TGCGCCAGCAGCTTACCGGGGGATACGCAGTATTTT. The variable domain in full, with the rest retrieved from reference TRBV5-1 and TRBJ2-3, is KAGVTQTPRYLIKTRGQQVTLSCSPISGHRSVSWYQQTPGQGLQFLFEYFSETQRNKGNFPGRFSGRQFSNSRSEMNVSTLELGDSALYLCASSLPGDTQYFGPGTRLTVL.

The chain joins TRBV14 to TRBJ2-7, with unresolved D. Germline values: CDR1 SGHDN, CDR2 FVKESK. The ends were cut back, 1 base at V and 0 bases at J, with 7 bases in the middle. The CDR3 is made up of 14 amino acids. The CDR3 is CASSQAGYSYEQYF. As DNA, the CDR3 is TGTGCCAGCAGCCAAGCAGGTTACTCCTACGAGCAGTACTTC.

The chain couples TRBV10-3 to TRBJ2-7, with a tentative D call TRBD2 (5 bases). Germline lookup yields CDR1 ENHRY and CDR2 SYGVKD. CDR3 size: 14 residues. Trimming left V 3 bases short and J 6 bases short, with 15 bases between. CDR3 protein: CAISDGGPPGEQYF. DNA of the CDR3: TGTGCCATCAGTGATGGAGGACCCCCTGGCGAGCAGTACTTC.

This chain joins TRBV10-3 and TRBJ1-2, with 7 bases fitting TRBD1. The CDR3 spans 15 residues. V was pared by 4 bases and J by 5 bases, with 10 bases of the junction left unmatched. Germline assignment: CDR1 ENHRY and CDR2 SYGVKD. CDR3 in amino acids: CAISGVGQDQYGYTF. The DNA for the CDR3 is TGTGCCATCAGTGGTGTAGGACAGGATCAATATGGCTACACCTTC.